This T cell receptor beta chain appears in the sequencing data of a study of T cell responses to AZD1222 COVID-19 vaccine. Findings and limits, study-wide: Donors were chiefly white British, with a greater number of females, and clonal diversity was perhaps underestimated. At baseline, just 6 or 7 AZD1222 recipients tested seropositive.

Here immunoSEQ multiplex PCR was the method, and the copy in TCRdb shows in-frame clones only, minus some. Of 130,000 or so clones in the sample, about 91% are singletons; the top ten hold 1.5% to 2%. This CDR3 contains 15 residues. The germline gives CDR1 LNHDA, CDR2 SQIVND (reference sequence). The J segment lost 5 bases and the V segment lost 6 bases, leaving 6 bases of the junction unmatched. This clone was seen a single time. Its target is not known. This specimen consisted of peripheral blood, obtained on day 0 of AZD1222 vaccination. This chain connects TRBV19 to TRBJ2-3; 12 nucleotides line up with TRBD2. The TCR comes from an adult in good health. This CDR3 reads CASRGLAGLIDTQYF. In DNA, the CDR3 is TGTGCCAGTAGGGGACTAGCGGGTCTCATAGATACGCAGTATTTT.